The source of this TCR beta chain is a study of metastatic and nonmetastatic thyroid tumors. Study-wide background: Malignant thyroid and benign thyroid patients provided blood and tumor or nodule tissue whose repertoires were compared. General study findings and limits: The study reportedly found significantly higher TCR beta diversity in malignant thyroid tumors than benign nodules, in blood and tumor.

V shed 8 bases and J shed 7 bases, with 17 bases lying between them. CDR3 length: 14 residues. Per germline, CDR1 LNHDA and CDR2 SQIVND (reference sequence). TCRdb reprocessed the PCR reads using MiXCR. In the table there are under 25,000 clones, 13% of which are singletons. Nobody among the patients had been given any treatment before thyroid surgery. This clone was picked up many times. What it binds is not known. Within the sample, other DNA sequences also encode this same CDR3. The clonotype comes from a female donor with papillary thyroid cancer or a benign thyroid nodule (not recorded which). Some clones in this sample may be carry-over from other donors' samples. What was sequenced was blood. The rearrangement uses TRBV19 and TRBJ1-4; a weak D match, TRBD1 (6 bases). CDR3 sequence: CASSPTGRGEKLFF. DNA for the CDR3: TGTGCCAGTTCCCCAACAGGGCGGGGTGAAAAACTGTTTTTT.